This T cell receptor beta chain was observed in a study of Graves' ophthalmopathy and Graves' hyperthyroidism. The authors amplified TCR beta CDR3 regions from RNA transcripts. RT-PCR was first run with HTBI primers, then multiplex PCR in a second round. TCRdb fed the multiplex PCR reads into MiXCR, producing one record per CDR3 protein. This sample carries hundreds of thousands of distinct CDR3 sequences, about a fifth of them seen once, and the ten largest clones take around 6.9%. In this sample, this clonotype turned up a few times. CDR3 size: 12 residues. V was pared by 8 bases and J by 4 bases, with 5 bases of the junction left unmatched. Germline V gives CDR1 SGHRS, CDR2 YFSETQ. In this cohort's terms, stable hyperthyroidism meant no ophthalmopathy by 18 months of follow-up.

Sequenced: peripheral blood. The chain is built from TRBV5-1 and TRBJ1-1, with 7 bases that match TRBD1. The TCR was taken from a woman aged 18-29 years with stable Graves' hyperthyroidism. Some clones in this sample may be carry-over from other donors' samples. CDR3 bases: TGCGCCAGTTTCCGGGACAGCACTGAAGCTTTCTTT. Protein: CASFRDSTEAFF.